This TCR beta chain was identified during a study of blood T cell repertoires in COVID-19. Study overall: Acute and convalescent COVID-19 samples came from the United States, Italy and Spain.

The V and J ends lost 8 bases and 8 bases respectively, with 9 bases between them. CDR3 length equals 10 residues. Generated by immunoSEQ multiplex PCR, the TCRdb table keeps only in-frame clones and is missing some. In the table there are a few hundred thousand clones, around four fifths of which are singletons. Participants had their cohort set by participant-reported clinical history. What was sequenced was PBMCs or T cells enriched from blood (not recorded which). The gene calls are TRBV23-1 and TRBJ1-1, with D unclear. TRBV23-1 is designated an ORF whose function remains uncertain. This TCR derives from a man under 40 with acute COVID-19. CDR3 region: CASPLPEAFF. CDR3 nucleotides: TGCGCCAGCCCTCTACCAGAAGCTTTCTTT.